These 18 T cell receptor beta chains originate from one sample sequenced in a study of blood T cell repertoires in COVID-19. Measured with immunoSEQ multiplex PCR; TCRdb has only the in-frame clones, and not every one. The sample lists around 260,000 clones, approximately 84% occurring once. Input material: peripheral blood. These receptors came from a person aged 65 to 79 with COVID-19, enrolled during active disease.

The chain employs TRBV5-1 and TRBJ2-5; 9 bases match TRBD2. CDR3 length: 15 amino acids. With V trimmed by 0 bases and J by 5 bases, 5 bases remained unmatched. Germline V gene lookup returns CDR1 SGHRS and CDR2 YFSETQ. As DNA, the CDR3 is TGCGCCAGCAGCTTGGATGTAGCGGGGGTGGAGACCCAGTACTTC. It encodes CASSLDVAGVETQYF.

The rearrangement uses TRBV5-5 and TRBJ2-7; 7 bases are a match to TRBD1. CDR1 SGHKS and CDR2 YYEKEE come from the germline V gene (reference sequence). Trimming cost V 0 bases and J 3 bases; bases outside gene matches: 6. The CDR3 has 15 residues. Written as DNA, the CDR3 is TGTGCCAGCAGCTTGGAGGGGGCGCCCATCTACGAGCAGTACTTC. Its translation is CASSLEGAPIYEQYF.

This chain joins TRBV7-2 and TRBJ2-7, with D perhaps TRBD2 (6 bases). Germline CDR1 reads SGHTA; CDR2 reads FQGNSA. CDR3 size: 15 residues. The V and J ends lost 1 base and 3 bases respectively, with 13 bases between them. CDR3 in DNA: TGTGCCAGCAGCTTAGTCGGCGGGACCGACTACGAGCAGTACTTC. Translating gives CASSLVGGTDYEQYF.

This chain joins TRBV7-6 and TRBJ2-1, with TRBD1 matching over 7 bases. CDR3 size: 19 residues. Per the germline V gene, CDR1 is SGHVS and CDR2 is FNYEAQ. The trim removed 6 bases at V and 0 bases at J, leaving 17 bases unmatched. The CDR3, as DNA: TGTGCCAGCAGTCAGAGACAGGGTGGGGTTCCGAGCTCCTACAATGAGCAGTTCTTC. Translated: CASSQRQGGVPSSYNEQFF.

This chain connects TRBV29-1 to TRBJ1-1; TRBD1 aligns across 7 bases. After removal of 4 bases from V and 5 bases from J, the junction contained 7 bases not matched to a gene. Per the germline V gene, CDR1 is SQVTM and CDR2 is ANQGSEA. The CDR3 totals 13 residues. The CDR3 DNA is TGCAGCGTTGCTAGGGGGCCCTCGACTGAAGCTTTCTTT. This gives the protein CSVARGPSTEAFF.

This chain links TRBV5-4 with TRBJ1-2, with no clear D. Germline loops: CDR1 SGHNT, CDR2 YYREEE (reference sequence). Trimming shortened V by 7 bases and J by 2 bases, and 18 bases separated the two germline ends. The CDR3 is made up of 15 amino acids. This CDR3 reads CASLPAGNPNYGYTF. The CDR3 bases are TGTGCCAGCCTGCCCGCGGGCAACCCCAACTATGGCTACACCTTC.

In its sample, this clone was seen a few times. This rearrangement joins TRBV7-8 to TRBJ2-7; D ambiguous. The V gene lost 6 bases and the J gene lost 0 bases, with 6 bases spanning the gap. CDR1 is SGHVS and CDR2 is FQNEAQ in the germline V gene. The CDR3 covers 12 residues. The CDR3 loop is CASSPYSYEQYF. Written as DNA, the CDR3 is TGTGCCAGCAGTCCCTACTCCTACGAGCAGTACTTC. The full variable domain, its missing parts supplied by reference TRBV7-8 and TRBJ2-7, is GAGVSQSPRYKVAKRGQDVALRCDPISGHVSLFWYQQALGQGPEFLTYFQNEAQLDKSGLPSDRFFAERPEGSVSTLKIQRTQQEDSAVYLCASSPYSYEQYFGPGTRLTVT.

The chain uses TRBV2 and TRBJ1-2; D unresolved. Trimming removed 6 bases at V and 7 bases at J, with 12 bases between. The CDR3 consists of 12 residues. Germline assignment: CDR1 SNHLY and CDR2 FYNNEI. The CDR3 is CASRLKESGYTF. In DNA, the CDR3 is TGTGCCAGCAGACTAAAGGAATCTGGCTACACCTTC.

V usage is TRBV3-1 (or the pseudogene TRBV3-2) and J usage is TRBJ1-2; tentatively, D is TRBD1 (6 bases). This CDR3 comprises 13 residues. The V end was cut by 3 bases, the J end by 4 bases, with 9 bases between. CDR1 and CDR2 (germline): LGHDT, YNNKEL (reference sequence). The CDR3 nucleotides are TGTGCCAGCAGCCAGGGAGGGGGCTATGGCTACACCTTC. As protein: CASSQGGGYGYTF.

The V gene is TRBV27, the J gene TRBJ2-1, with D perhaps TRBD2 (5 bases). The germline V and J ends were trimmed by 2 bases and 7 bases, with 9 bases remaining between them. This CDR3 has 13 residues. The germline CDR1 and CDR2 sequences are MNHEY and SMNVEV (reference sequence). The DNA for the CDR3 is TGTGCCAGCAGTTTACTAGAGCGGAATGAGCAGTTCTTC. This sequence encodes CASSLLERNEQFF.

This clone was recorded once. V gene TRBV6-2 or TRBV6-3 combines with J gene TRBJ2-3; 8 bases are a match to TRBD1. Germline loops: CDR1 MNHEY, CDR2 SVGEGT. V gave up 6 bases and J gave up 4 bases; unmatched junction bases: 9. This CDR3 region has 15 residues. The DNA of the CDR3 is TGTGCCAGCAGCCGGACAGGGACCTGGGCAGATACGCAGTATTTT. Protein sequence: CASSRTGTWADTQYF.

V and J are TRBV28 and TRBJ2-3; maybe TRBD2 (6 bases). The CDR3 length is 15 residues. Trimming pared 6 bases from V and 1 base from J, leaving 14 bases between. Germline V gene data show CDR1 as MDHEN and CDR2 as SYDVKM. CDR3 sequence: CASRLGGVGTDTQYF. In DNA, the CDR3 is TGTGCCAGCAGGTTGGGAGGCGTGGGCACAGATACGCAGTATTTT.

The chain joins TRBV18 to TRBJ1-4; D may be TRBD1 (6 bases). The CDR3 contains 15 residues. Trimming stripped 4 bases from V and 4 bases from J, with 13 bases between. Germline CDR1 KGHSH, CDR2 LQKENI. CDR3 in DNA: TGTGCCAGCTCACAACTGACAGGAGATAATGAAAAACTGTTTTTT. Protein: CASSQLTGDNEKLFF. The full variable domain, completed using reference TRBV18 and TRBJ1-4, is NAGVMQNPRHLVRRRGQEARLRCSPMKGHSHVYWYRQLPEEGLKFMVYLQKENIIDESGMPKERFSAEFPKEGPSILRIQQVVRGDSAAYFCASSQLTGDNEKLFFGSGTQLSVL.

The chain recombines TRBV5-1 with TRBJ2-7; D perhaps matches TRBD2 (5 bases). Germline V gives CDR1 SGHRS, CDR2 YFSETQ. Trimming left V 0 bases short and J 0 bases short, with 10 bases between. This CDR3 is built from 15 residues. The CDR3 bases are TGCGCCAGCAGCTTGGAACGGAGGAGCTCCTACGAGCAGTACTTC. Translation gives CASSLERRSSYEQYF.

This clone was detected once. The chain carries TRBV10-3 and TRBJ2-1; 11 bases match TRBD2. After removal of 5 bases from V and 5 bases from J, the junction contained 5 bases not matched to a gene. From germline, CDR1 is ENHRY and CDR2 SYGVKD. This CDR3 has 15 amino acids. The CDR3 sequence: CAISPLAGGNNEQFF. The CDR3 DNA reads TGTGCCATCAGTCCCTTAGCGGGGGGGAACAATGAGCAGTTCTTC.

J is TRBJ1-4 and V is TRBV5-4; D unclear. V was clipped by 0 bases and J by 3 bases, with 15 bases between them. The CDR3 consists of 17 residues. Germline V gives CDR1 SGHNT, CDR2 YYREEE (reference sequence). CDR3 coding DNA: TGTGCCAGCAGCTTGGGGGCATCAGGATACCCTAATGAAAAACTGTTTTTT. Protein product: CASSLGASGYPNEKLFF.

V and J are TRBV11-2 and TRBJ2-1, with TRBD2 matching 14 bases. The CDR3 runs to 19 residues. Trimming removed 5 bases from V and 0 bases from J; junction bases left unmatched: 9. The V gene's germline CDR1 is SGHAT and CDR2 FQNNGV. CDR3 sequence (DNA): TGTGCCAGCAGCGATCGACTAGCGGGGGGGCATCACTCCTACAATGAGCAGTTCTTC. Translated, it gives CASSDRLAGGHHSYNEQFF.

This chain links TRBV7-2 with TRBJ1-1, with unresolved D. The CDR3 spans 14 residues. The germline gives CDR1 SGHTA, CDR2 FQGNSA. The ends were cut back, 1 base at V and 7 bases at J, with 13 bases in the middle. This chain's CDR3 is CASSLGTGIGEAFF. CDR3 bases: TGTGCCAGCAGCTTAGGTACGGGGATAGGTGAAGCTTTCTTT.